The clone carrying this T cell receptor beta chain came up many times. What it binds is unknown. Ophthalmopathy cases scored 3 or more on the Clinical Activity Score and 4 or more on NOSPECS grade, with duration below 3 months. Clinical symptoms, serum thyroxine, TRAb, thyroid ultrasound and orbital computed tomography established diagnosis. The record originates from a study of T cells in Graves' hyperthyroidism and ophthalmopathy. CDR3 length: 14 amino acids. V was shortened by 5 bases and J by 2 bases, with 12 bases between the two germline ends. CDR1 and CDR2 from the germline V gene are MDHEN and SYDVKM. Study findings and constraints: Blood shared most expanded thyroid clonotypes above 0.001.

Amplification targeted TCR beta CDR3 regions from RNA transcripts. An initial round of RT-PCR targeting the TCR CDR3 relied on the HTBI primer set. A single record per CDR3 protein comes from TCRdb applying MiXCR to the multiplex PCR reads. The sample has approximately 690,000 distinct CDR3 sequences, around 20% seen once. Sequencing input: blood. The clonotype was recovered from a young man with Graves' ophthalmopathy. The rearrangement uses TRBV28 and TRBJ1-1; no firm D call. The CDR3 coding sequence is TGTGCCAGCAGTCACGGGAAATATAACACTGAAGCTTTCTTT. This translates into CASSHGKYNTEAFF.